The 24 T cell receptor beta chains listed next were all sequenced from one sample in a study of early T cells in non-severe SARS-CoV-2 infection (dated by TCRdb to the early 2020s). Libraries were prepared through 5' RACE. Sequencing took place on a NextSeq 500. TCRdb's own reprocessing of the public reads used fastp at Q25 and MiXCR and kept productive beta chains. For every CDR3 protein sequence, its rows merge into one entry that carries the most common genes and DNA. The sample table contains tens of thousands of distinct CDR3 sequences; only one count was recorded for 13% of them. The top ten hold less than 6% of the sample. The sequenced sample was whole blood. All receptors come from an adult who was a healthcare worker with PCR-confirmed SARS-CoV-2 infection or an uninfected control (not recorded which).

This clonotype has a handful of counts. This chain uses TRBV4-2 with TRBJ1-5, with unresolved D. CDR3 size: 13 residues. The V gene's germline CDR1 is LGHNA and CDR2 YNFKEQ. Between the trimmed V and J ends, which lost 0 bases and 11 bases, there was a span of 11 bases. The DNA for the CDR3 is TGTGCCAGCAGCCAAGACCGTAAGGACGCCCAGCATTTT. As protein: CASSQDRKDAQHF.

This clonotype was detected many times. The V gene is TRBV10-2, the J gene TRBJ2-7; D gene uncertain. Trimming took 3 bases from V and 5 from J, leaving 14 bases between them. Germline V lookup: CDR1 WSHSY, CDR2 SAAADI. This CDR3 is 14 amino acids long. For the CDR3, the DNA is TGCGCCAGCAGTGACCCCTCCGGAAGCCACGAGCAGTACTTC. This codes for CASSDPSGSHEQYF.

Comments on this clonotype: This could be a read error, since a much larger clone is one nucleotide away. Here the CDR3 DNA reads TGTGCCAGCGTCCTGGGACAGGTTGGAAACACCATATATTTT. Amino acids: CASVLGQVGNTIYF. The chain is built from TRBV2 and TRBJ1-3; 8 bases match TRBD1. The length of the CDR3 is 14 residues. V was clipped by 8 bases and J by 3 bases; unmatched bases: 6. Germline V CDR1 and CDR2: SNHLY, FYNNEI.

Concerning this clonotype: One junction end does not reproduce the germline sequence, and a read error may be involved. The genes are TRBV10-3 and TRBJ1-6, with D possibly being TRBD1 (6 bases). The germline V gene has CDR1 ENHRY and CDR2 SYGVKD. The length of the CDR3 is 14 residues. The CDR3 reads CTISDRDTYSPLHF. The CDR3 coding sequence is TGTACCATCAGTGATCGGGACACCTATTCACCCCTCCACTTT.

This clonotype was picked up a small number of times. V is TRBV27 and J is TRBJ2-5; the D is unclear. CDR1 is MNHEY and CDR2 is SMNVEV in the germline V gene (reference sequence). V lost 4 bases and J lost 5, with 11 bases in between. CDR3 length: 13 amino acids. CDR3 residues: CASSSWVAETQYF. DNA for the CDR3: TGTGCCAGCAGTTCCTGGGTCGCGGAGACCCAGTACTTC.

The chain couples TRBV20-1 to TRBJ2-3; D gene uncertain. V lost 5 bases and J lost 3, with 6 bases in between. Germline CDR1 is DFQATT and CDR2 is SNEGSKA (reference sequence). The CDR3 runs 11 residues. The CDR3 DNA sequence: TGCAGTGCTGGGCGGACAGATACGCAGTATTTT. It translates to CSAGRTDTQYF.

Only a few counts were recorded for this clonotype. The V and J genes are TRBV7-9 and TRBJ1-3; D gene ambiguous. V was cut by 3 bases and J by 0 bases, with 6 bases left in between. Germline V gene data show CDR1 as SEHNR and CDR2 as FQNEAQ (reference sequence). The CDR3 contains 14 residues. The CDR3 region has the DNA TGTGCCAGCAGCTTGGGCATCTCTGGAAACACCATATATTTT. It translates to CASSLGISGNTIYF.

The chain recombines TRBV7-2 with TRBJ2-7, with 7 bases lining up with TRBD1. The V gene's germline CDR1 is SGHTA and CDR2 FQGNSA. The CDR3 is made up of 13 amino acids. Trimming cost V 1 base and J 5 bases; bases outside gene matches: 2. This CDR3 reads CASSLGQGDEQYF. CDR3 sequence (DNA): TGTGCCAGCAGCTTAGGGCAGGGGGACGAGCAGTACTTC.

The rearrangement uses TRBV12-5 and TRBJ1-6, with 7 positions matching TRBD1. With V trimmed by 1 base and J by 3 bases, 0 bases remained unmatched. CDR1 is LGHNT and CDR2 is FRNRAP in the germline V gene. The CDR3 length is 15 residues. CDR3 nucleotide sequence: TGTGCTAGTGGTTTGGACAGGGGCTATAATTCACCCCTCCACTTT. Translating it yields CASGLDRGYNSPLHF. Together with reference TRBV12-5 and TRBJ1-6, the CDR3 gives the full variable domain: DARVTQTPRHKVTEMGQEVTMRCQPILGHNTVFWYRQTMMQGLELLAYFRNRAPLDDSGMPKDRFSAEMPDATLATLKIQPSEPRDSAVYFCASGLDRGYNSPLHFGNGTRLTVT.

This clonotype was recorded at least ten times. V and J are TRBV27 and TRBJ2-1; 10 nucleotides agree with TRBD2. This CDR3 comprises 15 residues. The J segment lost 2 bases and the V segment lost 7 bases, leaving 5 bases of the junction unmatched. Germline V gene lookup returns CDR1 MNHEY and CDR2 SMNVEV (reference sequence). CDR3 coding DNA: TGTGCCAGCAAACTAGCGGGGAGTCCCTACAATGAGCAGTTCTTC. Translation gives CASKLAGSPYNEQFF.

This clonotype showed up many times. The chain recombines TRBV5-1 with TRBJ2-7; no reliable D call. V was shortened by 0 bases and J by 0 bases, with 7 bases between the two germline ends. This CDR3 region has 14 residues. CDR1 and CDR2 from the germline V gene are SGHRS and YFSETQ. CDR3 protein: CASSLAETSYEQYF. CDR3 sequence (DNA): TGCGCCAGCAGCTTGGCCGAAACCTCCTACGAGCAGTACTTC. The whole variable domain, remainder taken from reference TRBV5-1 and TRBJ2-7, is KAGVTQTPRYLIKTRGQQVTLSCSPISGHRSVSWYQQTPGQGLQFLFEYFSETQRNKGNFPGRFSGRQFSNSRSEMNVSTLELGDSALYLCASSLAETSYEQYFGPGTRLTVT.

The chain couples TRBV7-2 to TRBJ2-1, with D tentatively TRBD2 (6 bases). CDR1 and CDR2 from the germline V gene are SGHTA and FQGNSA. V lost 1 base and J 6 bases, leaving 13 bases between the germline ends. The CDR3 extends over 15 amino acids. CDR3 in DNA: TGTGCCAGCAGCTTAGAAGGCGGGGTTAGCAATGAGCAGTTCTTC. As protein: CASSLEGGVSNEQFF.

V is TRBV7-3 and J is TRBJ1-5, with D hard to call. CDR1 SGHTA and CDR2 FQGTGA come from the germline V gene. The V end was cut by 0 bases, the J end by 6 bases, with 6 bases between. CDR3 length equals 13 residues. CDR3 nucleotides: TGTGCCAGCAGCTTAACGTTTGCTCAGCCCCAGCATTTT. Residues: CASSLTFAQPQHF.

This clonotype came up many times. The chain uses TRBV29-1 and TRBJ2-1; TRBD2 agrees at 9 bases. This CDR3 contains 15 residues. Germline CDR1 and CDR2: SQVTM and ANQGSEA. After removal of 8 bases from V and 1 base from J, the junction contained 9 bases not matched to a gene. CDR3 DNA sequence: TGCAGCACGAACCGAGCGGGGGGTTCCTACAATGAGCAGTTCTTC. This translates into CSTNRAGGSYNEQFF.

This clonotype was seen many times. V is TRBV7-6 and J is TRBJ2-7; perhaps TRBD1 as D (5 bases). The CDR3 contains 16 residues. The V and J ends lost 5 bases and 3 bases respectively, with 20 bases between them. The germline V gene encodes CDR1 SGHVS and CDR2 FNYEAQ. The CDR3 sequence: CASSPQTEYPFYEQYF. CDR3 DNA sequence: TGTGCCAGCAGCCCCCAGACAGAGTATCCCTTCTACGAGCAGTACTTC.

This clonotype came up many times. The chain joins TRBV7-3 to TRBJ2-2, with D possibly TRBD2 on 6 matching bases. CDR1 is SGHTA, CDR2 FQGTGA, per germline. Trimming shortened V by 3 bases and J by 2 bases, and 7 bases separated the two germline ends. The CDR3 has 14 amino acids. The CDR3 reads CASSFGTNTGELFF. CDR3 DNA sequence: TGTGCCAGCAGCTTCGGGACTAACACCGGGGAGCTGTTTTTT.

The chain is built from TRBV6-1 and TRBJ2-2; no definite D call. Trimming pared 8 bases from V and 5 bases from J, leaving 12 bases between. The CDR3 is 13 residues long. CDR1 is MNHNS, CDR2 SASEGT, per germline. The CDR3 DNA reads as TGTGCCAGCGGCCATATAGGAACCGGGGAGCTGTTTTTT. Encoded protein: CASGHIGTGELFF.

This clonotype was recorded many times. The V call is TRBV10-2, the J call TRBJ1-5; D is unresolved. V was clipped by 0 bases and J by 4 bases, with 7 bases between them. The germline V gene has CDR1 WSHSY and CDR2 SAAADI. The CDR3 covers 14 residues. The CDR3 protein is CASSESGLNQPQHF. As DNA, the CDR3 is TGCGCCAGCAGTGAGTCCGGATTAAATCAGCCCCAGCATTTT.

This clonotype has at least ten counts. V usage is TRBV3-1 and J usage is TRBJ1-6; TRBD1 agrees at 7 bases. The V and J ends lost 4 bases and 11 bases, in that order; junction bases with no gene match: 8. The CDR3 sequence is 14 residues long. Per the germline V gene, CDR1 is LGHDT and CDR2 is YNNKEL (reference sequence). The CDR3 DNA reads as TGTGCCAGCAGCCGGGGACAGAAATTGACACCCCTCCACTTT. Encoded protein: CASSRGQKLTPLHF.

This clonotype was detected ten times or more. This chain connects TRBV7-2 to TRBJ2-5; TRBD2 matches at 9 bases. The germline gives CDR1 SGHTA, CDR2 FQGNSA. V shed 1 base and J 5 bases; nucleotides not matched to a gene: 5. The CDR3 spans 15 residues. For the CDR3, the DNA is TGTGCCAGCAGCTTAGGCGGGGGGGCCGGGGAGACCCAGTACTTC. Its protein is CASSLGGGAGETQYF. Variable domain in full (rest from reference TRBV7-2 and TRBJ2-5): GAGVSQSPSNKVTEKGKDVELRCDPISGHTALYWYRQSLGQGLEFLIYFQGNSAPDKSGLPSDRFSAERTGGSVSTLTIQRTQQEDSAVYLCASSLGGGAGETQYFGPGTRLLVL.

Many counts were recorded for this clonotype. The chain combines TRBV19 with TRBJ1-2; no definite D call. Per the germline V gene, CDR1 is LNHDA and CDR2 is SQIVND (reference sequence). CDR3 size: 11 residues. Between the trimmed V and J ends, which lost 0 bases and 8 bases, there was a span of 4 bases. The chain's CDR3 is CASSIERGYTF. The CDR3 bases are TGTGCCAGTAGTATAGAGCGGGGCTACACCTTC.

This clonotype was seen many times. This chain links TRBV11-2 with TRBJ2-1, with D maybe TRBD1 (5 bases). Deletions cut 5 bases from V and 5 bases from J, with 13 bases between. CDR3 length equals 14 residues. Per the germline V gene, CDR1 is SGHAT and CDR2 is FQNNGV. DNA for the CDR3: TGTGCCAGCAGCCGAACTCGACAGCACAATGAGCAGTTCTTC. Translation: CASSRTRQHNEQFF.

This clonotype has at least ten counts. The chain couples TRBV4-1 to TRBJ2-3; D is undetermined. V was shortened by 1 base and J by 4 bases, with 15 bases between the two germline ends. This CDR3 has 16 residues. CDR1 and CDR2 (germline): MGHRA, YSYEKL. The DNA for the CDR3 is TGCGCCAGCAGCCAAGTAGGGCGCCTACCCGCAGATACGCAGTATTTT. Translation gives CASSQVGRLPADTQYF.

This clonotype was seen many times. The gene calls are TRBV5-1 and TRBJ1-1; D call uncertain. Trimming cost V 2 bases and J 1 base, with 21 bases left between them. Germline V gives CDR1 SGHRS, CDR2 YFSETQ. The CDR3 contains 18 residues. As DNA, the CDR3 is TGCGCCAGCAGCTTTCAGTTAAATCTCTTTGACCCGAACACTGAAGCTTTCTTT. The encoded protein is CASSFQLNLFDPNTEAFF.